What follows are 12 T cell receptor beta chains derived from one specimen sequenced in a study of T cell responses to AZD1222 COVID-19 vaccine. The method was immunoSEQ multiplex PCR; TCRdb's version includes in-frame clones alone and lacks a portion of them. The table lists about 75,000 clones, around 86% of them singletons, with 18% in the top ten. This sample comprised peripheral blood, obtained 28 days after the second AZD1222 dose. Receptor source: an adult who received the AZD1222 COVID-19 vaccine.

The CDR3 DNA sequence: TGTGCCATAGCGGGGGGGCCTAGTGATACGCAGTATTTT. This encodes CAIAGGPSDTQYF. V and J are TRBV10-3 and TRBJ2-3, with TRBD2 identical over 10 bases. Germline-derived CDR1 and CDR2 are ENHRY and SYGVKD. The CDR3 is 13 residues long. The V segment lost 9 bases and the J segment 6 bases; nucleotides outside the gene matches: 6.

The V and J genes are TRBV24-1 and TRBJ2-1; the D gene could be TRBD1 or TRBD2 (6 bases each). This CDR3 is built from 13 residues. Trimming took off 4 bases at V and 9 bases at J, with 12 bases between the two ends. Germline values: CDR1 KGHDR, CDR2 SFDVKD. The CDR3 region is CATSDSGAGEQFF. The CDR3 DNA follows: TGTGCCACCAGTGACTCGGGGGCGGGTGAGCAGTTCTTC.

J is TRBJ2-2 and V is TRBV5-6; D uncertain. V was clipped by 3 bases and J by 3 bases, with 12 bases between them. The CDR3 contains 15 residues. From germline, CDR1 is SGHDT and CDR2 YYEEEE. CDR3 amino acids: CASSSDRTDTGELFF. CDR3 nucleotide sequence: TGTGCCAGCAGCTCGGACCGGACCGACACCGGGGAGCTGTTTTTT.

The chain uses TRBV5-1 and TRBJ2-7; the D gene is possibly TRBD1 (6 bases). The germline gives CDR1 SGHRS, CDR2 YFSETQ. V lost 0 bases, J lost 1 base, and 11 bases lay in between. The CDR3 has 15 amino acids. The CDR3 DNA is TGCGCCAGCAGCTTGGGATCCAGGGGATCCTACGAGCAGTACTTC. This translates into CASSLGSRGSYEQYF.

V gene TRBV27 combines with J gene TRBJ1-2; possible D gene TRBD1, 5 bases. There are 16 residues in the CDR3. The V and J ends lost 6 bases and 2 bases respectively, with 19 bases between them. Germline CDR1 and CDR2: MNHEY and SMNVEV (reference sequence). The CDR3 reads CASRDIEAGQNYGYTF. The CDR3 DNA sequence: TGTGCCAGCAGAGATATCGAAGCGGGGCAGAACTATGGCTACACCTTC.

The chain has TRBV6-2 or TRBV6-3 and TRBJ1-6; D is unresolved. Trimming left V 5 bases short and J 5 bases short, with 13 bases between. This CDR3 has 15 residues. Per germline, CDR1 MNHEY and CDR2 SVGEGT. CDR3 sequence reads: CASSTLGLDNSPLHF. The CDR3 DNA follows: TGTGCCAGCAGTACCCTCGGTCTTGATAATTCACCCCTCCACTTT.

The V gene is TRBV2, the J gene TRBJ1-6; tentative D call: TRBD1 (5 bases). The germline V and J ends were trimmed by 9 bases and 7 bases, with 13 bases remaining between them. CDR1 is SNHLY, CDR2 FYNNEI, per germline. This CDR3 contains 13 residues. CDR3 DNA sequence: TGTGCCAGAGCCGGGACGAAGAATTCACCCCTCCACTTT. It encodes CARAGTKNSPLHF.

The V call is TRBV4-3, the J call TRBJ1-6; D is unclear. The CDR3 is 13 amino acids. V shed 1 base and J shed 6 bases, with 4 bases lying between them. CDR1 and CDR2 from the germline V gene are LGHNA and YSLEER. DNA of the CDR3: TGCGCCAGCAGCCAAGTCAGTAATTCACCCCTCCACTTT. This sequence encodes CASSQVSNSPLHF.

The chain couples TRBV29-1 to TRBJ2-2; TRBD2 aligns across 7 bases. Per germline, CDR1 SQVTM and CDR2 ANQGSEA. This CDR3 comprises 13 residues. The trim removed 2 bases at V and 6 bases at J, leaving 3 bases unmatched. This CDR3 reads CSVEKRGAGELFF. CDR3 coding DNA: TGCAGCGTTGAAAAACGGGGGGCCGGGGAGCTGTTTTTT.

CDR3 loop: CASSRPQQGYYLHYGYTF. The DNA of the CDR3 is TGTGCCAGCAGCCGCCCCCAGCAGGGTTACTATTTACACTATGGCTACACCTTC. The rearrangement links TRBV27 to TRBJ1-2, with TRBD1 as a possible D gene (5 bases). V was pared by 6 bases and J by 3 bases, with 26 bases between. CDR3 size: 18 residues. Germline V CDR1 and CDR2: MNHEY, SMNVEV (reference sequence).

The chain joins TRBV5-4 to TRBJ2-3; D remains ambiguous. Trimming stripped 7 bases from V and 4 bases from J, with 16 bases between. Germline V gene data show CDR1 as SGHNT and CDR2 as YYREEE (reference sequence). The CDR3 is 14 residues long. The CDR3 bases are TGTGCCAGCTCTCTAGAGGCGGCAGCAGATACGCAGTATTTT. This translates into CASSLEAAADTQYF.

The CDR3 DNA reads TGTGCCAGCAGCTCGGGACTAGATCTTCCGACCCAGTACTTC. Translating it yields CASSSGLDLPTQYF. The chain links TRBV7-9 to TRBJ2-5; 8 bases line up with TRBD2. The ends lost 4 bases at V and 7 bases at J; junction bases unmatched: 8. Looked up from germline, CDR1 is SEHNR and CDR2 is FQNEAQ (reference sequence). The CDR3 is 14 residues long.